Sequencing of this T cell receptor (beta chain) was carried out in a study of cytomegalovirus exposure and HLA in healthy donors. General study findings and limits: Looking again later, the authors saw that most CMV-associated TCR beta chains seemed HLA-restricted. The classifier reportedly diagnosed cytomegalovirus status with high specificity and sensitivity. Near-uniform donor sequencing depth was presumed by presence/absence analyses. The analysis excluded some indistinguishable V segments, including TRBV6-2 and TRBV6-3.

In regard to this clone: The antigen is undetermined.

The PCR had 60 Vbeta and 13 Jbeta primers. Sequencing was performed with immunoSEQ multiplex PCR; in TCRdb, only in-frame clones are kept and a portion is missing. The sample shows more than 200,000 clones, over 60% of them seen only once. The CDR3 is 16 residues long. V trimming: 3 bases; J trimming: 1 base; junction bases outside the gene matches: 5. CDR1 and CDR2 (germline): SGHRS, YFSETQ. The receptor was isolated from a man aged 35 to 55 in good health and CMV-seronegative. The sample consisted of PBMCs. The chain has TRBV5-1 and TRBJ2-3; 10 nucleotides agree with TRBD1. The CDR3 bases are TGCGCCAGCAGCTCAGACAGGGGGCTGGGCACAGATACGCAGTATTTT. It specifies CASSSDRGLGTDTQYF.